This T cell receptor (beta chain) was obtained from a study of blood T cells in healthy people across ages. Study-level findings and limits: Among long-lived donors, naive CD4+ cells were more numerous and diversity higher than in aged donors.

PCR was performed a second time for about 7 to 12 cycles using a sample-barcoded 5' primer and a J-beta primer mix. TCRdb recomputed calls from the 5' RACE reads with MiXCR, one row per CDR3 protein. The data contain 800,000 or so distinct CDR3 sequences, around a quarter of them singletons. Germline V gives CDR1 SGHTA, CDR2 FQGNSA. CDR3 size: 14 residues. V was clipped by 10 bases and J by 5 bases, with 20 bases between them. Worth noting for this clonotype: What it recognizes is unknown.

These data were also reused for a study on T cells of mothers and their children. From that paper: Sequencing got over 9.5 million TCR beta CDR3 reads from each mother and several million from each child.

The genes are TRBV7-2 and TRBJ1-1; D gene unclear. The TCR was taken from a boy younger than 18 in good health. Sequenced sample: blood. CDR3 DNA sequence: TGTGCCAACGCCCCTCGACAAGGAAGAACTGAAGCTTTCTTT. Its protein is CANAPRQGRTEAFF.